This is a list of T cell receptor beta chains from one sample in a study of control samples from healthy donors and cancer patients. Method: immunoSEQ multiplex PCR; TCRdb's copy keeps in-frame clones and lacks some. This table holds roughly 150,000 clones, around 90% found once. Sequencing input: blood. These receptors were obtained from a woman aged 25 to 39 in good health. Both conserved end residues are part of each CDR3. D genes are given only for firm matches. The listing skips clone size in some rows; elsewhere it reads once, few, many or a size class.

>TRBJ1-1|.|TRBV9|.
TGTGCCAGCAGCGTAGGGGTTATGAACACTGAAGCTTTCTTT
CASSVGVMNTEAFF
>TRBJ2-1|TRBD1|TRBV5-4|.
TGTGCCAGCAGCCCGCCGGGACAGGTTACCAATGAGCAGTTCTTC
CASSPPGQVTNEQFF
>TRBJ2-3|TRBD2|TRBV7-2|.
TGTGCCAGCAGCTTAGGGGGGACTAGTACGGCTGATACGCAGTATTTT
CASSLGGTSTADTQYF
>TRBJ2-7|.|TRBV15|.
TGTGCCACCAGCAGAGATTTGATGGGCAAATACGAGCAGTACTTC
CATSRDLMGKYEQYF
>TRBJ1-1|.|TRBV27|.
TGTGCCAGCAGTTTATTTGGGGACGTCACTGAAGCTTTCTTT
CASSLFGDVTEAFF
>TRBJ1-1|.|TRBV29-1|.
TGCAGCGTCGGAGGAACTGAAGCTTTCTTT
CSVGGTEAFF
>TRBJ2-7|.|TRBV6-5|.
TGTGCCAGCAGTCAGGGGTTCGGCGACTCCTACGAGCAGTACTTC
CASSQGFGDSYEQYF
>TRBJ2-1|.|TRBV19|.
TGTGCCAGTAGCTGGGCCGGCAACAATGAGCAGTTCTTC
CASSWAGNNEQFF
>TRBJ1-6|.|TRBV6-2/TRBV6-3|.
TGTGCCAGCAGTTCAGTGACGGCTAATTCACCCCTCCACTTT
CASSSVTANSPLHF
>TRBJ2-5|.|TRBV29-1|.
TGCAGCGTTGTAAGGCAGGGAGGGACCCAGTACTTC
CSVVRQGGTQYF
>TRBJ2-1|.|TRBV28|.
TGTGCCAGCAGTGGGGCCGCGCCCTACAATGAGCAGTTCTTC
CASSGAAPYNEQFF
>TRBJ2-5|.|TRBV18|.
TGTGCCAGCTCACCACCTACAGCGCGTGAGACCCAGTACTTC
CASSPPTARETQYF
>TRBJ1-1|.|TRBV28|.
TGTGCCAGCAGTTTAGACGCCAGGGTCACTGAAGCTTTCTTT
CASSLDARVTEAFF
>TRBJ2-7|TRBD2|TRBV7-9|.
TGTGCCAGCAGCTTAGGGGGGGGGTTATACGAGCAGTACTTC
CASSLGGGLYEQYF
>TRBJ2-1|TRBD2|TRBV27|.
TGTGCCAGTTCCACCTTAGCGGGAGAGGACAATGAGCAGTTCTTC
CASSTLAGEDNEQFF
>TRBJ1-4|.|TRBV9|.
TGTGCCAGCAGCGCAGGGGATGAAAAACTGTTTTTT
CASSAGDEKLFF
>TRBJ2-7|.|TRBV7-2|.
TGTGCCAGCAGCTTAACGGGATCCTCCTACGAGCAGTACTTC
CASSLTGSSYEQYF
>TRBJ2-5|TRBD1|TRBV4-2|.
TGTGCCAGCAGCCAAGACCCGACAGGGGTGGAGACCCAGTACTTC
CASSQDPTGVETQYF
>TRBJ2-5|.|TRBV18|.
TGTGCCAGCTCACGAGGCGACGGAGAGACCCAGTACTTC
CASSRGDGETQYF
>TRBJ1-5|.|TRBV7-9|.
TGTGCCAGCAGCGGAGGCAATCAGCCCCAGCATTTT
CASSGGNQPQHF
>TRBJ2-7|.|TRBV5-6|.
TGTGCCAGCAGCTTGATCAGGGGGGCGGGGGAGCAGTACTTC
CASSLIRGAGEQYF
>TRBJ2-7|.|TRBV6-2/TRBV6-3|.
TGTGCCAGCAGTTACTCAGCAGGGGCCTACGAGCAGTACTTC
CASSYSAGAYEQYF
>TRBJ2-1|TRBD2|TRBV7-7|once
TGTGCTAGCAGCTTAAAACTAGCGGGAGGGGTTGGCAATGAGCAGTTCTTC
CASSLKLAGGVGNEQFF